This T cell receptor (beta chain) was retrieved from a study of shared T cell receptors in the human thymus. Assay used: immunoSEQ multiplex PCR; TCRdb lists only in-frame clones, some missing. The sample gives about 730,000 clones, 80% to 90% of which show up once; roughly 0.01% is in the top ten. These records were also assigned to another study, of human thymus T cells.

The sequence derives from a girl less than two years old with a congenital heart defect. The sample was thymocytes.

This CDR3 reads CASSPAERRDKRTGANVLTF. CDR3 DNA sequence: TGTGCCAGCAGCCCCGCGGAGCGTCGGGACAAACGTACTGGGGCCAACGTCCTGACTTTC. This chain connects TRBV7-6 to TRBJ2-6, with D perhaps matching TRBD1 (6 bases). V lost 5 bases, J lost 2 bases, and 25 bases lay in between. The germline V gene has CDR1 SGHVS and CDR2 FNYEAQ. The CDR3 runs 20 residues.